These 23 T cell receptor beta chains were all obtained from the same sample, sequenced in a study of cytomegalovirus exposure and HLA in healthy donors. PCR employed 60 Vbeta and 13 Jbeta primers. Libraries were prepared by immunoSEQ multiplex PCR; TCRdb keeps only in-frame clonotypes and omits some of them. The sample shows about 120,000 clones, under 90% of them seen only once. Sequencing was done on a sample of PBMCs. These receptors were obtained from a female donor in good health and CMV-seropositive.

The chain carries TRBV14 and TRBJ2-3, with 9 bases lining up with TRBD2. The germline V gene has CDR1 SGHDN and CDR2 FVKESK. CDR3 length equals 14 residues. Trimming at V came to 4 bases and at J to 7 bases, leaving 6 bases not matched to a gene. The DNA of the CDR3 is TGTGCCAGCAGCCCAGCGGGGGGCCCCCATACGCAGTATTTT. This gives the protein CASSPAGGPHTQYF. The full variable domain, its missing parts supplied by reference TRBV14 and TRBJ2-3, is EAGVTQFPSHSVIEKGQTVTLRCDPISGHDNLYWYRRVMGKEIKFLLHFVKESKQDESGMPNNRFLAERTGGTYSTLKVQPAELEDSGVYFCASSPAGGPHTQYFGPGTRLTVL.

J is TRBJ1-2 and V is TRBV5-6; D uncertain. The CDR3 contains 14 residues. The V end lost 2 bases, the J end lost 5 bases, and 13 bases lay between the germline ends. Germline lookup yields CDR1 SGHDT and CDR2 YYEEEE. This CDR3 reads CASSLEGGRYGYTF. The CDR3 nucleotides read TGTGCCAGCAGCTTAGAGGGCGGTAGATATGGCTACACCTTC.

This chain connects TRBV27 to TRBJ1-6; the D gene is possibly TRBD1 (6 bases). V was shortened by 5 bases and J by 4 bases, with 12 bases between the two germline ends. Germline loops: CDR1 MNHEY, CDR2 SMNVEV (reference sequence). This CDR3 has 15 amino acids. The CDR3 is CASSQGQQYNSPLHF. In DNA form, the CDR3 reads TGTGCCAGCAGTCAAGGACAGCAATATAATTCACCCCTCCACTTT.

This clone was recorded once. This chain links TRBV7-9 with TRBJ2-1, with 8 bases aligning to TRBD2. CDR3 length: 14 residues. Germline-derived CDR1 and CDR2 are SEHNR and FQNEAQ (reference sequence). V shed 2 bases and J 8 bases; nucleotides not matched to a gene: 5. The CDR3 DNA reads as TGTGCCAGCAGCTTAACCCCCGGGAGGGATGAGCAGTTCTTC. It is translated as CASSLTPGRDEQFF. The complete variable domain, with remaining parts taken from reference TRBV7-9 and TRBJ2-1, reads DTGVSQNPRHKITKRGQNVTFRCDPISEHNRLYWYRQTLGQGPEFLTYFQNEAQLEKSRLLSDRFSAERPKGSFSTLEIQRTEQGDSAMYLCASSLTPGRDEQFFGPGTRLTVL.

The chain is built from TRBV6-5 and TRBJ1-2, with TRBD1 identical over 8 bases. With V trimmed by 4 bases and J by 8 bases, 6 bases remained unmatched. Germline CDR1 MNHEY, CDR2 SVGAGI. This CDR3 has 13 amino acids. CDR3 DNA sequence: TGTGCCAGCAGTTTTGGACAGGGCGGAGGCTACACCTTC. Translated, it gives CASSFGQGGGYTF.

V gene TRBV30 combines with J gene TRBJ1-4, with D perhaps matching TRBD1 (6 bases). Trimming cost V 2 bases and J 16 bases, with 20 bases left between them. Germline V gene data show CDR1 as GTSNPN and CDR2 as SVGIG (reference sequence). CDR3 length equals 13 residues. CDR3 region: CAWSRSPGTIQFF. In DNA form, the CDR3 reads TGTGCCTGGAGTCGATCCCCGGGGACAATTCAGTTTTTT.

The chain is built from TRBV7-3 and TRBJ2-1; 14 bases map to TRBD2. The CDR3 is made up of 16 amino acids. Trimming removed 0 bases from V and 6 bases from J; junction bases left unmatched: 1. The V gene's germline CDR1 is SGHTA and CDR2 FQGTGA. The CDR3 protein is CASSLTGLAGGNEQFF. In nucleotides, the CDR3 is TGTGCCAGCAGCTTAACCGGACTAGCGGGGGGCAATGAGCAGTTCTTC.

The rearrangement joins TRBV10-1 to TRBJ1-5; D is uncertain. The V end was cut by 6 bases, the J end by 6 bases, with 9 bases between. Germline CDR1 is WNHNN and CDR2 is SYGVQD (reference sequence). The length of the CDR3 is 12 residues. The CDR3 bases are TGCGCCAGCAGCAATCCGGGTCAGCCCCAGCATTTT. Amino acids: CASSNPGQPQHF.

V is TRBV7-8 and J is TRBJ2-1; possibly TRBD1 for D (5 bases). Trimming cost V 0 bases and J 1 base, with 10 bases left between them. The germline V gene encodes CDR1 SGHVS and CDR2 FQNEAQ. The length of the CDR3 is 16 residues. The CDR3 sequence is CASSLALQDSYNEQFF. The CDR3 DNA reads TGTGCCAGCAGCTTAGCTTTACAGGATTCCTACAATGAGCAGTTCTTC.

The chain employs TRBV2 and TRBJ1-5, with 10 bases matching TRBD1. V gave up 7 bases and J gave up 7 bases; unmatched junction bases: 13. Germline-derived CDR1 and CDR2 are SNHLY and FYNNEI. The CDR3 consists of 16 residues. CDR3 DNA sequence: TGTGCCAGCAAATTGGGGTCGGGACAGGGGTACCAGCCCCAGCATTTT. Amino acid sequence: CASKLGSGQGYQPQHF.

The chain couples TRBV7-2 to TRBJ1-5; the D gene is possibly TRBD1 (6 bases). CDR3 length: 15 amino acids. The V end was cut by 3 bases, the J end by 5 bases, with 14 bases between. Germline CDR1 reads SGHTA; CDR2 reads FQGNSA. Written as DNA, the CDR3 is TGTGCCAGCAGCTTTTATACAGGGTCCTATCAGCCCCAGCATTTT. The encoded protein is CASSFYTGSYQPQHF.

The CDR3 bases are TGTGCCAGCAGCTCCACAGGGGTAGCGGGGGGCCAAGAGACCCAGTACTTC. Encoded protein: CASSSTGVAGGQETQYF. The chain is built from TRBV7-2 and TRBJ2-5; 10 bases are a match to TRBD2. The CDR3 contains 17 residues. The germline V gene encodes CDR1 SGHTA and CDR2 FQGNSA. The V and J ends lost 4 bases and 1 base, in that order; junction bases with no gene match: 9.

This clone was seen only once. The chain links TRBV6-5 to TRBJ1-6; 10 bases fit TRBD1. The CDR3 is 15 residues long. Per germline, CDR1 MNHEY and CDR2 SVGAGI. V shed 0 bases, J shed 10 bases, and the junction held 3 bases outside the gene matches. Here the CDR3 DNA reads TGTGCCAGCAGTTACTCGGGACAGGGGTACTCACCCCTCCACTTT. This translates into CASSYSGQGYSPLHF.

V is TRBV30 and J is TRBJ1-5; D is possibly TRBD1 (5 bases). Germline V gene data show CDR1 as GTSNPN and CDR2 as SVGIG (reference sequence). V lost 4 bases and J 7 bases, leaving 14 bases between the germline ends. The CDR3 extends over 13 amino acids. The CDR3 region is CAWNSGGRQPQHF. CDR3 in DNA: TGTGCCTGGAATTCCGGGGGGAGACAGCCCCAGCATTTT.

The genes are TRBV5-1 and TRBJ1-1; D unresolved. With 1 base removed from V and 4 bases from J, the gap between germline ends came to 17 bases. The CDR3 covers 16 residues. CDR1 and CDR2 (germline): SGHRS, YFSETQ. CDR3 residues: CASSLFAGYVGTEAFF. CDR3 coding DNA: TGCGCCAGCAGCTTGTTCGCGGGGTATGTTGGCACTGAAGCTTTCTTT. Full variable domain (remainder filled in from reference TRBV5-1 and TRBJ1-1): KAGVTQTPRYLIKTRGQQVTLSCSPISGHRSVSWYQQTPGQGLQFLFEYFSETQRNKGNFPGRFSGRQFSNSRSEMNVSTLELGDSALYLCASSLFAGYVGTEAFFGQGTRLTVV.

V and J are TRBV18 and TRBJ1-5, with D possibly being TRBD1 (5 bases). CDR1 and CDR2 (germline): KGHSH, LQKENI. This CDR3 has 16 amino acids. Deletions cut 3 bases from V and 1 base from J, with 13 bases between. CDR3 sequence (DNA): TGTGCCAGCTCACCCTCCGGGCCAGGGAGCAATCAGCCCCAGCATTTT. Translated, it gives CASSPSGPGSNQPQHF.

This clone was detected only a few times. Distinct nucleotide sequences in the sample also encode this CDR3. This chain joins TRBV2 and TRBJ1-4, with TRBD1 identical over 8 bases. With V trimmed by 5 bases and J by 4 bases, 3 bases remained unmatched. This CDR3 is 14 amino acids long. The germline CDR1 and CDR2 sequences are SNHLY and FYNNEI. DNA of the CDR3: TGTGCCAGCAGTTTGGACAGGGTTAATGAAAAACTGTTTTTT. It is translated as CASSLDRVNEKLFF. Full variable domain (missing parts from reference TRBV2 and TRBJ1-4): EPEVTQTPSHQVTQMGQEVILRCVPISNHLYFYWYRQILGQKVEFLVSFYNNEISEKSEIFDDQFSVERPDGSNFTLKIRSTKLEDSAMYFCASSLDRVNEKLFFGSGTQLSVL.

The CDR3 nucleotides are TGTGCCAGCAGCTTGAGCGGGGGAGACACCGGGGAGCTGTTTTTT. It translates to CASSLSGGDTGELFF. V usage is TRBV7-2 and J usage is TRBJ2-2; 8 positions match TRBD2. J gave up 3 bases and V 3 bases, and 3 bases lay outside the gene matches. Germline V gives CDR1 SGHTA, CDR2 FQGNSA. This CDR3 is 15 amino acids long.

V and J are TRBV18 and TRBJ1-6; D remains ambiguous. V shed 3 bases and J shed 10 bases, with 13 bases lying between them. The CDR3 is made up of 14 amino acids. Germline-derived CDR1 and CDR2 are KGHSH and LQKENI. DNA of the CDR3: TGTGCCAGCTCACCTTCCGGGTCCGACTCACCCCTCCACTTT. Protein sequence: CASSPSGSDSPLHF.

This rearrangement joins TRBV18 to TRBJ1-4; no firm D call. V was cut by 6 bases and J by 2 bases, with 10 bases left in between. Looked up from germline, CDR1 is KGHSH and CDR2 is LQKENI. The CDR3 extends over 14 amino acids. Written as DNA, the CDR3 is TGTGCCAGCTCCCGGAGTATCACTAATGAAAAACTGTTTTTT. Translating gives CASSRSITNEKLFF.

This clone was counted a few times. This chain links TRBV25-1 with TRBJ2-1; 11 bases agree with TRBD2. J was trimmed by 7 bases and V by 3 bases; bases with no gene match: 8. The CDR3 runs 16 residues. Germline CDR1 MGHDK, CDR2 SYGVNS. The CDR3 sequence: CASSDGSGGAWNEQFF. The CDR3 nucleotides are TGTGCCAGCAGTGATGGTAGCGGGGGGGCCTGGAATGAGCAGTTCTTC.

This chain uses TRBV30 with TRBJ2-7, with D possibly TRBD1 on 6 matching bases. Trimming stripped 4 bases from V and 1 base from J, with 17 bases between. Germline V lookup: CDR1 GTSNPN, CDR2 SVGIG (reference sequence). The CDR3 has 15 residues. The CDR3 nucleotides are TGTGCCTGGAATCCATTAGGGGGTGGGTCCTACGAGCAGTACTTC. It yields the protein CAWNPLGGGSYEQYF.

CDR3 sequence (DNA): TGTGCCAGCAGTGATGGGGGCGCGGGCTATGGCTACACCTTC. Translated: CASSDGGAGYGYTF. V usage is TRBV6-1 and J usage is TRBJ1-2; weak D call: TRBD1 (6 bases). The CDR3 contains 14 residues. In germline, CDR1 is MNHNS, CDR2 SASEGT. V lost 3 bases and J 4 bases, leaving 12 bases between the germline ends.